This T cell receptor beta chain was found in a study of human T cells and chemical hapten exposure. Time point defined: patch test 1, 2 weeks after DPC sensitization. Treatment defined: therapeutic diphenylcyclopropenone sensitization with weekly scalp DPC. In TCRdb, the RACE reads were re-called with MiXCR into one record per CDR3 protein. Of 75,000 to 100,000 distinct CDR3 sequences in the sample, around 12% were seen once. Germline CDR1 and CDR2: GTSNPN and SVGIG (reference sequence). The V end lost 1 base, the J end lost 8 bases, and 6 bases lay between the germline ends. The CDR3 spans 11 residues.

The chain combines TRBV30 with TRBJ2-1; D uncertain. This specimen was whole blood, taken in connection with sensitization to the hapten diphenylcyclopropenone (DPC). The TCR was taken from a woman in her thirties or forties with alopecia areata. Some clones in this sample may be carry-over from other donors' samples. The CDR3 DNA is TGTGCCTGGAGTGCACGGGATGAGCAGTTCTTC. This gives the protein CAWSARDEQFF.